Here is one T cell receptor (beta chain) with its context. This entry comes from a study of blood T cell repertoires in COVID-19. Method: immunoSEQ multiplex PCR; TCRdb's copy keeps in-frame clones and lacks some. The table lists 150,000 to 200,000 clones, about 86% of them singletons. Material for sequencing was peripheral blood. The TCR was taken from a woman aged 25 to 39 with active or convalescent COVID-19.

The CDR3 sequence is CASRKAQGSLRGYTF. CDR3 DNA: TGTGCCAGCAGAAAAGCACAGGGGTCCCTAAGGGGCTACACCTTC. This chain uses TRBV6-5 with TRBJ1-2; 7 nucleotides agree with TRBD1. The CDR3 is 15 amino acids. The germline CDR1 and CDR2 sequences are MNHEY and SVGAGI. The ends lost 6 bases at V and 8 bases at J; junction bases unmatched: 15.